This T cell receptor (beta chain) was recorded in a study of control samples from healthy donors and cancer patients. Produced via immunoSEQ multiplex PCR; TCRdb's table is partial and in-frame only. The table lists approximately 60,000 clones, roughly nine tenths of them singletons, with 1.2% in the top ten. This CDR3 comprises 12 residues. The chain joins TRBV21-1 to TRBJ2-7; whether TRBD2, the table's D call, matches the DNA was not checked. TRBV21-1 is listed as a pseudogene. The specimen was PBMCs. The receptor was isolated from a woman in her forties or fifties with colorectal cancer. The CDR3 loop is CASSPRKYEQYF. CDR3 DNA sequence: TGTGCCAGCAGCCCGCGTAAGTACGAGCAGTACTTC.